The source of this T cell receptor (beta chain) is a study of molecular identifiers for immune sequencing clone quantification. This clonotype has a single count. V gave up 4 bases and J gave up 14 bases, with 18 bases separating them. The CDR3 loop spans 13 amino acids. From germline, CDR1 is LNHDA and CDR2 SQIVND (reference sequence). Previously described methods and listed TCR primers were used for bulk TCR libraries. TCRdb analysed the PCR reads with MiXCR anew, one entry per CDR3 protein. Of around 470,000 distinct CDR3 sequences in the sample, about 20% were seen once. The specimen was naive CD8+ T cells from blood, with Jurkat cell RNA spiked in. The subset here: FACS-sorted CD8+CD4-CCR7+CD45RA+ naive T cells. The chain links TRBV19 to TRBJ2-1; no clear D gene. This clonotype was sampled from a human donor in good health. Some libraries in this study had Jurkat cell RNA spiked in. The CDR3 is CASSTLPWAGEFF. CDR3 DNA: TGTGCCAGTAGTACACTACCCTGGGCAGGCGAGTTCTTC. The entire variable domain, with the rest obtained from reference TRBV19 and TRBJ2-1, is as follows: DGGITQSPKYLFRKEGQNVTLSCEQNLNHDAMYWYRQDPGQGLRLIYYSQIVNDFQKGDIAEGYSVSREKKESFPLTVTSAQKNPTAFYLCASSTLPWAGEFFGPGTRLTVL.